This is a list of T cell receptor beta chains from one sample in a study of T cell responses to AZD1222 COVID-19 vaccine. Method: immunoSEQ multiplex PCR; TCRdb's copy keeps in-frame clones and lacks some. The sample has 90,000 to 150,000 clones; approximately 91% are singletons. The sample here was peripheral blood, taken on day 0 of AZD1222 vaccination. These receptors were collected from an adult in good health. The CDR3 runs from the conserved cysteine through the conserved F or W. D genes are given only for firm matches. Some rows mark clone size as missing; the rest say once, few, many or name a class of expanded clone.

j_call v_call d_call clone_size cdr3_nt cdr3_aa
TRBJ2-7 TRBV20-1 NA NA TGCAGTGCTAGAGACTCCTACGAGCAGTACTTC CSARDSYEQYF
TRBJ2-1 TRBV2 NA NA TGTGCCAGCAGGGGGTACAATGAGCAGTTCTTC CASRGYNEQFF
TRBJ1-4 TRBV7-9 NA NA TGTGCCAGCAGCGCCTGGACGACGACGGAGGAAAAACTGTTTTTT CASSAWTTTEEKLFF
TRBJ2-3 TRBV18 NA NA TGTGCCAGCTCACCACTCCAGGGATTCACAGATACGCAGTATTTT CASSPLQGFTDTQYF
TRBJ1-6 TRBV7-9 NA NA TGTGCCAGCAGCTCCCGGGACACAGTCAATTCACCCCTCCACTTT CASSSRDTVNSPLHF
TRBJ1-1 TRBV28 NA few TGTGCCAGCAGTTTCTGGCAGGGGAGGGCTGAAGCTTTCTTT CASSFWQGRAEAFF
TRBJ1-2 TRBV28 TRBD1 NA TGTGCCAGCAGAATGGGACAGTATGGCTACACCTTC CASRMGQYGYTF
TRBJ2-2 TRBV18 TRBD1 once TGTGCCAGCTCACCTCGGGACAGGGTTCACACCGGGGAGCTGTTTTTT CASSPRDRVHTGELFF
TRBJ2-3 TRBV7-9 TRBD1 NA TGTGCCAGCAGCTCTGGACAGGGCGTCGTAGATACGCAGTATTTT CASSSGQGVVDTQYF
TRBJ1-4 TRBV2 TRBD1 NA TGTGCCAGCAGTGTGGACAGGGGGCTGGAAAAACTGTTTTTT CASSVDRGLEKLFF
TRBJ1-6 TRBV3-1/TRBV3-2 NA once TGTGCCAGCAGCCCCAAGGGTACCGCAGGGGCTAGATATAATTCACCCCTCCACTTT CASSPKGTAGARYNSPLHF
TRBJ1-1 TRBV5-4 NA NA TGTGCCAGCAGCTTGCTCTTGGGAAAGGTTGAAGCTTTCTTT CASSLLLGKVEAFF
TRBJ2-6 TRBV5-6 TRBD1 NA TGTGCCAGCAGCTCCGGACAGGGCTCTGGGGCCAACGTCCTGACTTTC CASSSGQGSGANVLTF
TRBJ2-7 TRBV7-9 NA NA TGTGCCAGCAGCGTAGGAGCTGCGGGCGTCGTAGGGCAGTACTTC CASSVGAAGVVGQYF
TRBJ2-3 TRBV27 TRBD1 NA TGTGCCAGCAGTCTCAAACAGGGGACCGATACGCAGTATTTT CASSLKQGTDTQYF
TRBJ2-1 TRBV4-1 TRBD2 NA TGCGCCAGCAGCCAAGAGGCTAGCGGGACTTACAATGAGCAGTTCTTC CASSQEASGTYNEQFF
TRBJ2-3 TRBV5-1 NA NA TGCGCCAGCAGCTTGGAGGCAGGGCCCCGGACAGATACGCAGTATTTT CASSLEAGPRTDTQYF
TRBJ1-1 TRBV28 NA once TGTGCCAGCAGATCACGCACTGAAGCTTTCTTT CASRSRTEAFF
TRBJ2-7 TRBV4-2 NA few TGTGCCAGCAGCCAAGTCGATGAGGCCTACGAGCAGTACTTC CASSQVDEAYEQYF
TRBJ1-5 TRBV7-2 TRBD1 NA TGTGCCAGCAGCTTAGGGACAGGGCGTAGGAATCAGCCCCAGCATTTT CASSLGTGRRNQPQHF
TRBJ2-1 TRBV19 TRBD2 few TGTGCCAGTAGTATTAGTAGCGGGAGAGGAAATGAGCAGTTCTTC CASSISSGRGNEQFF
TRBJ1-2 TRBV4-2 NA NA TGTGCCAGCAGCCAATTACAGTCTAACTATGGCTACACCTTC CASSQLQSNYGYTF
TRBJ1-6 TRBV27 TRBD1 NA TGTGCCAGCAGTCGGCGACAGGGGGATAATTCACCCCTCCACTTT CASSRRQGDNSPLHF
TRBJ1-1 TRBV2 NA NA TGTGCCAGCAGTGAACGTGAGGGGAACACTGAAGCTTTCTTT CASSEREGNTEAFF
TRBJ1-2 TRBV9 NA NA TGTGCCAGCAGCGCAGCAGGTGCCGGGTCGGAAGGCTACACCTTC CASSAAGAGSEGYTF
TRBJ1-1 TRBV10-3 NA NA TGTGCCATCAGTGTTTTAGGGGCCACTGAAGCTTTCTTT CAISVLGATEAFF
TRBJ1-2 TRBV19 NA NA TGTGCCAGTAGTAAAAAGTCCTCCGGCTACACCTTC CASSKKSSGYTF
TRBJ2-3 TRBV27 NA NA TGTGCCAGCAGCCTAGGGGGACTCCCCCCTACAGATACGCAGTATTTT CASSLGGLPPTDTQYF
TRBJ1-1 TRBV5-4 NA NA TGTGCCAGCAGCCCGGACAGTACCCTGAACACTGAAGCTTTCTTT CASSPDSTLNTEAFF
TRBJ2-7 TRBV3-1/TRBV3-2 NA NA TGTGCCAGCAGCCTCCGAGCTCAGTTCTACGAGCAGTACTTC CASSLRAQFYEQYF
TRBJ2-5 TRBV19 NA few TGTGCCAGTAGTCCCCTGGGAGGGGGCGTCGGAGAGACCCAGTACTTC CASSPLGGGVGETQYF
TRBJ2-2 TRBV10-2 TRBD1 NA TGCGCCAGCAGGAACAGGGGAGCCGGGGAGCTGTTTTTT CASRNRGAGELFF
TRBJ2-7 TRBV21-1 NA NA TGTGCCAGCAGTTCAGGGGTCGACGAGCAGTACTTC CASSSGVDEQYF
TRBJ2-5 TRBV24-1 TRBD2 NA TGTGCCACCACTCCAGGGAGGGCAGCCCAAGAGACCCAGTACTTC CATTPGRAAQETQYF
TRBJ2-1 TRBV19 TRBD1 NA TGTGCCAGTAGTCCTCGACAGGGTCGTACCAATGAGCAGTTCTTC CASSPRQGRTNEQFF
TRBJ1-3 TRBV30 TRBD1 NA TGTGCCTGGAGTGGAGGACAGGGGGCGATTAGCGAAAACACCATATATTTT CAWSGGQGAISENTIYF
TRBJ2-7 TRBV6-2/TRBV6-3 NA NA TGTGCCAGCAGTTACTCTAGGAACGAGCAGTACTTC CASSYSRNEQYF
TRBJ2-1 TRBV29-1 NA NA TGCAGCGTTGGGAGTAGGTTGTACAATGAGCAGTTCTTC CSVGSRLYNEQFF
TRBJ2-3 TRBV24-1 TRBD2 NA TGTGCCACCAGTGATTCTAGCGGACCTAGCACAGATACGCAGTATTTT CATSDSSGPSTDTQYF
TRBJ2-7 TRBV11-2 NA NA TGTGCCAGCAGCTTAGTTAGGGGGGGGTACGAGCAGTACTTC CASSLVRGGYEQYF
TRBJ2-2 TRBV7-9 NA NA TGTGCCAGCAGCTCCACGGGACACACCGGGGAGCTGTTTTTT CASSSTGHTGELFF
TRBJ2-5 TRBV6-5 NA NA TGTGCCAGCAGTTACTTCGGGAAGGGGACCCAGTACTTC CASSYFGKGTQYF
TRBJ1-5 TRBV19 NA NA TGTGCCAGTAGTATAGGTGGGGTGGGGCCCCAGCATTTT CASSIGGVGPQHF
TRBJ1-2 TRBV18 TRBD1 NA TGTGCCAGCTCACCACCGAACAGGGGTGGTGGCTACACCTTC CASSPPNRGGGYTF
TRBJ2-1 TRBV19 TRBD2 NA TGTGCCAGTCGCGCCGGGACTAGCGGGAGGGCCAAGGAGCAGTTCTTC CASRAGTSGRAKEQFF
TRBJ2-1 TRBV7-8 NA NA TGTGCCAGCAGCCCCTCACCGGGAGTCAATGAGCAGTTCTTC CASSPSPGVNEQFF
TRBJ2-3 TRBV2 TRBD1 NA TGTGCCAGCAGTGAAGACAGGGGGCGCGACACAGATACGCAGTATTTT CASSEDRGRDTDTQYF